This T cell receptor (beta chain) was retrieved from a study of blood T cell repertoires in COVID-19. For the study at large: Sites across the United States, Italy and Spain contributed samples from acute and convalescent COVID-19.

This clone has more than one count but fewer than ten. Germline V gene lookup returns CDR1 SQVTM and CDR2 ANQGSEA. J gave up 7 bases and V 7 bases, and 5 bases lay outside the gene matches. This CDR3 region has 11 residues. Those who participated ranged in age from roughly 18 to 90 years and resided in about two dozen US areas. Cohort assignment relied on participant-reported clinical history. Repertoires were generated with immunoSEQ multiplex PCR, while TCRdb's copy carries only in-frame clones and drops some. The sample shows about 180,000 clones, about 90% of them seen only once. Sequenced: PBMCs or T cells enriched from blood (not recorded which). The J gene is TRBJ1-1, the V gene TRBV29-1; 8 bases match TRBD1. The sequence came from a woman in her late teens or twenties who had recovered from COVID-19. The CDR3 nucleotides read TGCAGCGGGCAGGGGGCTCTTGAAGCTTTCTTT. It translates to CSGQGALEAFF.